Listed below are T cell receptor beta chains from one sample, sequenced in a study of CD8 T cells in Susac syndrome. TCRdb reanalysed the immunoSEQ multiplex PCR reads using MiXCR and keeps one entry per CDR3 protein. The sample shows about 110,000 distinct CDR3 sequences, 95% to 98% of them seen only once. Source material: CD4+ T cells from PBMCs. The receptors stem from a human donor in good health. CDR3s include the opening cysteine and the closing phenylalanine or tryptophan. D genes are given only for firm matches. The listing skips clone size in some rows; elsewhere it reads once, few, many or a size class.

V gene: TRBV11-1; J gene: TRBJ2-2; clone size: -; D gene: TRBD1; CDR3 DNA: TGTGCCAGCAGCTTACGGACAGGGGAAATTACCGGGGAGCTGTTTTTT; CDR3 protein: CASSLRTGEITGELFF
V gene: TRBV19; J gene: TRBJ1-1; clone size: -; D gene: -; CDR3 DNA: TGTGCCAGTAGTTCCCATATGAGACGGATGAACACTGAAGCTTTCTTT; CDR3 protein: CASSSHMRRMNTEAFF
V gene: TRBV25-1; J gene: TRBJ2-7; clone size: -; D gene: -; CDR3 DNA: TGTGCCAGCAGTGAAGGGGGACGCAAGCAGTACTTC; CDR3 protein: CASSEGGRKQYF
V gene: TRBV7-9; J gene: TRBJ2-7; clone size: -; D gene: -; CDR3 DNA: TGTGCCAGCAGCTTCGCCCTCTACGAGCAGTACTTC; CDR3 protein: CASSFALYEQYF
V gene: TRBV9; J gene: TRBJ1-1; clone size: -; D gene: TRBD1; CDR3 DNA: TGTGCCAGCAGCGTAGTGGACAGGGGCGGCACTGAAGCTTTCTTT; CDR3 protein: CASSVVDRGGTEAFF
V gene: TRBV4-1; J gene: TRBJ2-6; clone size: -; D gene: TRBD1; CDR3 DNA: TGCGCCAGCAGCCAAGCTATCAGGGGGCTGGGTCCTGGGGCCAACGTCCTGACTTTC; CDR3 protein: CASSQAIRGLGPGANVLTF
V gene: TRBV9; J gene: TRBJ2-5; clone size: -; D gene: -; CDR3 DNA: TGTGCCAGCAGCGTAGGCTGGACAGCGGAGACCCAGTACTTC; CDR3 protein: CASSVGWTAETQYF
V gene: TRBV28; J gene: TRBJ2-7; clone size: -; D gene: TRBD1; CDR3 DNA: TGTGCCAGCAGTTTTGTGGGACAGGGAACCTACGAGCAGTACTTC; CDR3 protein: CASSFVGQGTYEQYF
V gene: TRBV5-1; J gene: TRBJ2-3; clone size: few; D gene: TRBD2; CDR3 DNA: TGCGCCAGCAGCTCTTCCTTAGCGGGGCTAGCAGATACGCAGTATTTT; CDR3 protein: CASSSSLAGLADTQYF
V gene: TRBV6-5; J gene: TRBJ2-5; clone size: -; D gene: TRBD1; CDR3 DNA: TGTGCCAGCAGTTACGCAAAAACGGGACAGGGAATAGAGACCCAGTACTTC; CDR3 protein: CASSYAKTGQGIETQYF
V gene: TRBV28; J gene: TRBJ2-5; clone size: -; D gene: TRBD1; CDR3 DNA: TGTGCCAGCAGTTTCGAGGACAGGGGAGAGACCCAGTACTTC; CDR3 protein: CASSFEDRGETQYF
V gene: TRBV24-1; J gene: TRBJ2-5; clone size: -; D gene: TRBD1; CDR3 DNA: TGTGCCACCAGTGATTTGGACAGGGACAAGGGAGAGACCCAGTACTTC; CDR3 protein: CATSDLDRDKGETQYF
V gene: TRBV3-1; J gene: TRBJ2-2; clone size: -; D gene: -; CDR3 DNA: TGTGCCAGCAGCCGGAGTACCGCGAACACCGGGGAGCTGTTTTTT; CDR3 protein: CASSRSTANTGELFF
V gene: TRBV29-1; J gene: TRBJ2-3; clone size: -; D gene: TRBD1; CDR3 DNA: TGCAGCGTTCGCCGGGACAGGAGGGGAGATACGCAGTATTTT; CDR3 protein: CSVRRDRRGDTQYF
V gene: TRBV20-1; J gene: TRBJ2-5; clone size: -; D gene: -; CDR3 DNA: TGCAGTGCTAGAGCGGGCAGGGGAGGACAAGAGACCCAGTACTTC; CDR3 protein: CSARAGRGGQETQYF
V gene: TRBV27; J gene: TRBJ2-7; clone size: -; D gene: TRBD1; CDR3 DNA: TGTGCCAGCAGCACGGACAGGGGAGGGACCTACGAGCAGTACTTC; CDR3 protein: CASSTDRGGTYEQYF
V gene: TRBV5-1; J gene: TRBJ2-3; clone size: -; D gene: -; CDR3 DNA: TGCGCCAGCAGTATCCAACAGGGTTCTAGCACAGATACGCAGTATTTT; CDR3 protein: CASSIQQGSSTDTQYF
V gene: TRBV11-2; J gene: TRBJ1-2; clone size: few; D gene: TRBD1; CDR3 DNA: TGTGCCAGCAGCCCCGGGACAGGGGTTAACTATGGCTACACCTTC; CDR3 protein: CASSPGTGVNYGYTF
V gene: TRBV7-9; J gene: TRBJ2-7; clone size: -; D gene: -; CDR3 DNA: TGTGCCAGCAGCTATAGCCTTTCACGGGACGAGCAGTACTTC; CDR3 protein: CASSYSLSRDEQYF
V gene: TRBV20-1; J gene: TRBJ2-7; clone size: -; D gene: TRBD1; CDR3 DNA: TGCAGTGCTAGAGAATCCGGGGACAGGTTGATCTACGAGCAGTACTTC; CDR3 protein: CSARESGDRLIYEQYF
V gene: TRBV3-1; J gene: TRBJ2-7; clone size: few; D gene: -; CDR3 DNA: TGTGCCAGCAGCCAAGCATCCTACGAGCAGTACTTC; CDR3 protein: CASSQASYEQYF
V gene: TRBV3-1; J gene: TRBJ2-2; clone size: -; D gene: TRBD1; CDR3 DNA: TGTGCCAGCACCGGGCCCGGGGACAGGGGCAACACCGGGGAGCTGTTTTTT; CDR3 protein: CASTGPGDRGNTGELFF
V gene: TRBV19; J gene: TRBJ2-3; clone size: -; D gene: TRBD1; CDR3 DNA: TGTGCCAGTAGTATTCCGGGACAGGGCACAGATACGCAGTATTTT; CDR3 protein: CASSIPGQGTDTQYF
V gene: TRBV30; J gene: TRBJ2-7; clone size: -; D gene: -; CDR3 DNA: TGTGCCTGGAGCGGGGGCAGGCCCCTTCAACCCAGCTCCTACGAGCAGTACTTC; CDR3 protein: CAWSGGRPLQPSSYEQYF
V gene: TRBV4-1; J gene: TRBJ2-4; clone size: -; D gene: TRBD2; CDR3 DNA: TGCGCCAGCAGCCAAGATTCGGTGCTAGCGGGGCCCCAAAACATTCAGTACTTC; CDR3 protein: CASSQDSVLAGPQNIQYF
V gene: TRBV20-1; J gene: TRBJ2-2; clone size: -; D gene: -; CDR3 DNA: TGCAGTGCTAGAGGCGGGACAACGAACACCGGGGAGCTGTTTTTT; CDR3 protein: CSARGGTTNTGELFF
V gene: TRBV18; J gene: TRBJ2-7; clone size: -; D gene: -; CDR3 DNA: TGTGCCAGCTCACCACCTAGGGGATTGAGCTCCTACGAGCAGTACTTC; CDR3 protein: CASSPPRGLSSYEQYF
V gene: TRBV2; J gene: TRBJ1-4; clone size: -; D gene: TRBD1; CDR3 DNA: TGTGCCAGCAGTGAGGACAGGGGACCACTGGGGAAACTGTTTTTT; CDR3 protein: CASSEDRGPLGKLFF
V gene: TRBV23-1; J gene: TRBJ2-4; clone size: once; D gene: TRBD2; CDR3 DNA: TGCGCCAGCAGTCAATCAGGGAGGACTAGCGGGAGTACCAAAAACATTCAGTACTTC; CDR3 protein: CASSQSGRTSGSTKNIQYF
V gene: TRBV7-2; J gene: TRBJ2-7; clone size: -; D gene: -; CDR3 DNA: TGTGCCAGCAGCTCCCGGACAGAGCAGTACTTC; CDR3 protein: CASSSRTEQYF
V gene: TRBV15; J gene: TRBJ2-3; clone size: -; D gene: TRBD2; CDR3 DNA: TGTGCCACCAGCAGAGAATTAACTAGCGGGGGAGGAGATACGCAGTATTTT; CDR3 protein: CATSRELTSGGGDTQYF
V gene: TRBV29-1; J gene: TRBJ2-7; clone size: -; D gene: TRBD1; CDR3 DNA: TGCAGCGTCCGGACAGGGAAGATCTTCGAGCAGTACTTC; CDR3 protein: CSVRTGKIFEQYF
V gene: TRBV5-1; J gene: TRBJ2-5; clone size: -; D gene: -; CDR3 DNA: TGCGCCAGCAGCTTGAGGTCACCCGCAGGGATGGAGACCCAGTACTTC; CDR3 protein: CASSLRSPAGMETQYF
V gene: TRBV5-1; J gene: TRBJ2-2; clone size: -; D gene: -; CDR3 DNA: TGCGCCAGCAGCCAGGGAACGAACACCGGGGAGCTGTTTTTT; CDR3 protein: CASSQGTNTGELFF
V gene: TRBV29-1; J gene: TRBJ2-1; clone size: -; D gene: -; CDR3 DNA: TGCAGCGTTTTGAGGGCCTATAGTGAGCAGTTCTTC; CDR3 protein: CSVLRAYSEQFF
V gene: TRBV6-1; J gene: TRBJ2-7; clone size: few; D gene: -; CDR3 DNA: TGTGCCAGCAGTGAATATGAGCAGTACTTC; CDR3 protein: CASSEYEQYF
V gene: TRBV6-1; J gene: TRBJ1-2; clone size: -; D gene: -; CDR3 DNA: TGTGCCAGCAGAACGGGGCAGAACTATGGCTACACCTTC; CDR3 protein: CASRTGQNYGYTF
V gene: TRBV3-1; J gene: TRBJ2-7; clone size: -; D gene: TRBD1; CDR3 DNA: TGTGCCAGCAGCCGCGGACAGGACACCTACGAGCAGTACTTC; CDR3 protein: CASSRGQDTYEQYF
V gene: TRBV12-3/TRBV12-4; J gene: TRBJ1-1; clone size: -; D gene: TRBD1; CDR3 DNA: TGTGCCAGCATCTTGACAGGGGTGGCCACTGAAGCTTTCTTT; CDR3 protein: CASILTGVATEAFF
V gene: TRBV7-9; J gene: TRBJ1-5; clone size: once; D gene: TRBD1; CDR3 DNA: TGTGCCAGCAGCCCGGGACAGACCGATCAGCCCCAGCATTTT; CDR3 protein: CASSPGQTDQPQHF
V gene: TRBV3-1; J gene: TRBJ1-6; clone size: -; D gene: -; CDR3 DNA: TGTGCCAGCAGCCTTGACCAGGACGGTTCACCCCTCCACTTT; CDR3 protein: CASSLDQDGSPLHF
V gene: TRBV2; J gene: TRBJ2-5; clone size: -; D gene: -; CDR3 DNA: TGTGCCAGCAAGGAGGGGGGGGAGACCCAGTACTTC; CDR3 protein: CASKEGGETQYF
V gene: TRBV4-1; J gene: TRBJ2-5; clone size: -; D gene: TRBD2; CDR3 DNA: TGCGCCAGCAGCCAGGTAGGACTAGCGGGCGTCGAGACCCAGTACTTC; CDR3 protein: CASSQVGLAGVETQYF
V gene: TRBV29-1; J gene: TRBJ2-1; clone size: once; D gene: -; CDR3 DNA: TGCAGCGTTGAAGGGGACCCCAGCAAGCAGTTCTTC; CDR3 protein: CSVEGDPSKQFF
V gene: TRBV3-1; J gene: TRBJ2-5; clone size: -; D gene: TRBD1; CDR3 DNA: TGTGCCAGCAGCCAAAGCCCGGGACAGCAAGAGACCCAGTACTTC; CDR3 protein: CASSQSPGQQETQYF
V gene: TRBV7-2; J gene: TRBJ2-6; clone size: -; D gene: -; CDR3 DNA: TGTGCCAGCACCCCGAGGCTCGACGGGCTCTCTGGGGCCAACGTCCTGACTTTC; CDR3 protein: CASTPRLDGLSGANVLTF
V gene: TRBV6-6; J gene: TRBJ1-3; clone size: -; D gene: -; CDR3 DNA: TGTGCCAGCAGCACGGAGGCAGTGAACACCATATATTTT; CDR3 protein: CASSTEAVNTIYF
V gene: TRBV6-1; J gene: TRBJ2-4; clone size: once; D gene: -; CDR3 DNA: TGTGCCAGCAGCGCGGACAGATCCAAAAACATTCAGTACTTC; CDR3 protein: CASSADRSKNIQYF
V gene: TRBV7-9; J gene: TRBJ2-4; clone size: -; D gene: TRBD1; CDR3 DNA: TGTGCCAGCAGCGTCGGGACAGGGAGGAGAAACATTCAGTACTTC; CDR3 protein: CASSVGTGRRNIQYF
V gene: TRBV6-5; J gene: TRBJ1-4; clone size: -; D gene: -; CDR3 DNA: TGTGCCAGCAGTCCCGGAATCTCAACTAATGAAAAACTGTTTTTT; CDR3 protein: CASSPGISTNEKLFF
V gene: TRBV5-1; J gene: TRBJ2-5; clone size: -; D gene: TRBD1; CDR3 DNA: TGCGCCAGCAGCACCGGACAGGGAGAGACCCAGTACTTC; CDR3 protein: CASSTGQGETQYF